This T cell receptor (beta chain) was obtained from a study of human T cells and chemical hapten exposure (TCRdb year 2021). Regarding the study in general: For sensitization, 2% DPC in acetone was applied to a 2 cm by 2 cm area of upper inner arm skin. Patients additionally received weekly therapeutic DPC doses to the scalp throughout the roughly 24-week study period. Patch testing was done on the upper back using Finn chambers containing 0.01% DPC, and results were scored after 6 days according to International Contact Dermatitis Research Group standards. The patient cohort, mostly female, included alopecia areata with under or over 50% scalp involvement, alopecia totalis and alopecia universalis. Libraries were combined into a pool for sequencing, and differences in TCR yield between samples came mainly from small differences in library volumes within the pool. Peripheral blood TCR repertoire changes were tracked in vivo in alopecia patients during primary and secondary sensitization to the hapten diphenylcyclopropenone (DPC). Blood samples were taken from patients before sensitization (week 0) and then at 2, 6 and about 24 weeks after DPC sensitization. Blood for TCR sequencing was provided by twenty-nine alopecia patients at one to four time points (pre-sensitization, 2, 6 and 24 weeks). General conclusions and limits of the study: Compared with pre-sensitization or healthy control sets, expanded TCRs formed significantly more large CDR3 similarity clusters, which is consistent with antigen-driven responses. The number of PT1 expanded TCRs positively correlated with patch test score, significant at thresholds 8, 16 and 32 but not 4. Alopecia, a presumed autoimmune disease, was present in all patients, so the immune response of the patients might differ from that of healthy individuals. DPC sensitization did not change the number of TCRs with a frequency above 1 in 1000, and there was no evidence of changes in global repertoire structure. Repeated subsampling changed both the strength of the expansion versus patch-test correlation and the threshold at which that correlation became significant.

This clonotype has a handful of counts. What this receptor recognizes is not known. The sample holds no much larger clone one base away, and base qualities are not on file. The time point label for this specimen denotes: patch test 2, 6 weeks after DPC sensitization. The treatment or condition tag for this specimen amounts to: therapeutic diphenylcyclopropenone sensitization with weekly scalp DPC. At each patch-test visit, blood was drawn before the patch test was applied. Patients were eligible if aged 18 to 70, diagnosed with alopecia and judged suitable for DPC therapy, and pregnant patients were excluded. Unfractionated whole blood was collected in Tempus Blood RNA tubes, and total RNA was extracted from that blood. CDR1 and CDR2 were assigned from the germline V gene (reference sequence) as MNHNY and SVGAGI. Including the terminal cysteine and phenylalanine, the CDR3 comprises 13 residues. Of all the DNA, just the CDR3 is kept, 39 bases in frame from base 1. The junction carries 9 bases between V and J, which are trimmed by 4 bases and 5 bases respectively.

The library was obtained by RACE. Sequencing took place on a NextSeq 500. During library preparation, unique molecular identifiers were attached to individual cDNA molecules so that TCRs could be counted quantitatively and reproducibly. Each blood RNA sample was used to sequence both TCR alpha and TCR beta chains. On the authors' methods: The median number of TCRs per sample was roughly 94,000, ranging from 23,224 to 690,600. V, J and CDR3 annotation of the TCR reads was carried out using the Decombinator software suite. Every sample was subsampled to the same number of TCRs (28,000) for the PS versus PT1 abundance plots. TCRs were defined as expanded if absent before sensitization and observed at least eight times at the 2-week time point. TCRdb passed the public sequencing reads through fastp at Q25 and MiXCR, retaining productive beta sequences. Here each entry gathers all rows of one CDR3 protein and keeps the most common genes and DNA. TCRdb, not the authors, supplied the V and J calls. The sample table records 80,000 to 95,000 distinct CDR3 sequences; approximately 10% of these occur just once. Roughly 2.2% of the sample rests with the top ten.

The TCR sequence derives from a man aged 40-49 years with alopecia areata. Some clones in this sample may be carry-over from other donors' samples. Sequencing used whole blood, obtained in connection with sensitization to the hapten diphenylcyclopropenone (DPC). The rearrangement combines TRBV6-6 with TRBJ2-4, with TRBD2 tentatively as D gene (6 bases match). The CDR3: CASSFTGENIQYF. The DNA is as follows: TGTGCCAGCAGTTTCACGGGAGAAAACATTCAGTACTTC.